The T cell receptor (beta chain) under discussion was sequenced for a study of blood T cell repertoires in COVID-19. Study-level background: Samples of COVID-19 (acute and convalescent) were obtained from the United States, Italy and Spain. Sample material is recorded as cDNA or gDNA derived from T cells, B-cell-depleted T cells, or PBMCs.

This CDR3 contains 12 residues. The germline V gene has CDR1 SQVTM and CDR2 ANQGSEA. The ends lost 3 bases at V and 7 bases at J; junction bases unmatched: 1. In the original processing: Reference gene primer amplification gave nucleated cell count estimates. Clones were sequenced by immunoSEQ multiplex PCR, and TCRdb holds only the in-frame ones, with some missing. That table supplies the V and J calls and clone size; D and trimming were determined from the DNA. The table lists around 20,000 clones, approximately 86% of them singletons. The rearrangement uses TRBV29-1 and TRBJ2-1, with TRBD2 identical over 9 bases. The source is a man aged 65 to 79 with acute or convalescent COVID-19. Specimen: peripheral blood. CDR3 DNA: TGCAGCGTTGACGCGGGGGGGAATGAGCAGTTCTTC. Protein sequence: CSVDAGGNEQFF.